The rows below give T cell receptor beta chains drawn from one sample of a study of CD8 T cells in ankylosing spondylitis. TCRdb ran MiXCR on the 5' RACE reads and lists one entry per CDR3 protein. The repertoire includes under 300,000 distinct CDR3 sequences, 15% to 20% of them detected once, and over 25% sits in the top ten. The sample was blood, either unsorted or a sorted T cell fraction (not recorded which). These receptors all come from a male donor with ankylosing spondylitis or in good health (not recorded which). The CDR3 runs from the conserved cysteine through the conserved F or W. Fields, in order: J gene, V gene, clone size, D gene, CDR3 DNA, CDR3 protein. A D gene is named only where the DNA matches it firmly. Part of the rows lack a size; the others show once, few, many or a class for expanded clones.

TRBJ1-2 TRBV12-3/TRBV12-4 few NA TGTGCCAGCAGCCCACAAGGGGCGCACGGCTACACCTTC CASSPQGAHGYTF
TRBJ1-2 TRBV20-1 NA TRBD1 TGCAGTGCTAGAGAGCTGGACAGGGGATATGGCTACACCTTC CSARELDRGYGYTF
TRBJ2-1 TRBV7-6 NA TRBD2 TGTGCCAGCAGCTTAGGGCTAGCGGATTCCTACAATGAGCAGTTCTTC CASSLGLADSYNEQFF
TRBJ2-1 TRBV2 NA NA TGTGCCAGCACCTGGACAGATTACAATGAGCAGTTCTTC CASTWTDYNEQFF
TRBJ2-3 TRBV6-5 few NA TGTGCCAGCAGTTATCGCGCGGCAGATACGCAGTATTTT CASSYRAADTQYF
TRBJ2-4 TRBV12-3/TRBV12-4 few NA TGTGCCAGCAGTTTCTCGGGGCGCAAAAACATTCAGTACTTC CASSFSGRKNIQYF
TRBJ1-1 TRBV14 few NA TGTGCCAGCAGCCTAAGGGGAATCACTGAAGCTTTCTTT CASSLRGITEAFF
TRBJ2-7 TRBV5-6 few NA TGTGCCAGCAGCTTGGGGACAGCCACCTACGAGCAGTACTTC CASSLGTATYEQYF
TRBJ2-3 TRBV12-3/TRBV12-4 NA NA TGTGCCAGCAGTCCGGCCGCCAGAGATACGCAGTATTTT CASSPAARDTQYF
TRBJ2-7 TRBV7-9 few TRBD1 TGTGCCAGCAGCAAAGGGGGGACAGGATCCTACGAGCAGTACTTC CASSKGGTGSYEQYF
TRBJ2-7 TRBV5-1 few TRBD2 TGCGCCAGCAGCTGGGGACTAGCGGGCGAGCAGTACTTC CASSWGLAGEQYF
TRBJ2-7 TRBV29-1 NA TRBD2 TGCAGCGTTTTGGGGGGGGGATCCATCTACGAGCAGTACTTC CSVLGGGSIYEQYF
TRBJ2-3 TRBV12-3/TRBV12-4 many NA TGTGCCAGCAGCTCCCGGGACAGCACAGATACGCAGTATTTT CASSSRDSTDTQYF
TRBJ1-6 TRBV3-1 few TRBD1 TGTGCCAGCAATGACAGGGGGCGCGGTAATTCACCCCTCCACTTT CASNDRGRGNSPLHF
TRBJ2-5 TRBV18 few NA TGTGCCAGCTCACCAGCCAGGGCCCAGGAGACCCAGTACTTC CASSPARAQETQYF
TRBJ2-5 TRBV28 few TRBD1 TGTGCCAGCAGTGGGAGGGACAGGGGGGTGTCTCGGACCCAGTACTTC CASSGRDRGVSRTQYF
TRBJ1-1 TRBV7-7 many NA TGTGCTAGCAGCTTCCAACAGGGTACTGAAGCTTTCTTT CASSFQQGTEAFF
TRBJ2-1 TRBV6-5 NA NA TGTGCCAGCAGTTACCAGGACAATTACAATGAGCAGTTCTTC CASSYQDNYNEQFF
TRBJ2-3 TRBV7-8 NA TRBD1 TGTGCCAGCAGCCGAGCCCCGGGACAGAGCACAGATACGCAGTATTTT CASSRAPGQSTDTQYF
TRBJ2-1 TRBV29-1 NA TRBD1 TGCAGCGTTGAAGGGTGGGGACAGGGGGACAATGAGCAGTTCTTC CSVEGWGQGDNEQFF
TRBJ1-2 TRBV7-9 many NA TGTGCCAGCAGCTTATACAGGGTGGATTCCTATGGCTACACCTTC CASSLYRVDSYGYTF
TRBJ2-7 TRBV28 NA TRBD1 TGTGCCAGCAGTTTCGGGACAGGGGGCAACTACGAGCAGTACTTC CASSFGTGGNYEQYF
TRBJ2-6 TRBV10-3 NA NA TGTGCCATCAGTGAGTCTGACGTATCTGGGGCCAACGTCCTGACTTTC CAISESDVSGANVLTF
TRBJ2-1 TRBV12-3/TRBV12-4 NA TRBD2 TGTGCCAGTAATTGGGAGGGAGGGCCTTTTGATGAGCAGTTCTTC CASNWEGGPFDEQFF
TRBJ2-2 TRBV12-3/TRBV12-4 few NA TGTGCCAGCAGCCCGGACAACGGGGAGCTGTTTTTT CASSPDNGELFF
TRBJ1-2 TRBV9 few NA TGTGCCAGCAGCACGGGGGACTATGGCTACACCTTC CASSTGDYGYTF
TRBJ2-7 TRBV4-3 once TRBD2 TGCGCCAGCAGCCAAGCCGGGACTAATGCCTACGAGCAGTACTTC CASSQAGTNAYEQYF
TRBJ1-1 TRBV11-2 many NA TGTGCCAGCAGCTTAGATTGGGGGATTGAAGCTTTCTTT CASSLDWGIEAFF
TRBJ2-3 TRBV6-2/TRBV6-3 NA TRBD2 TGTGCCAGCAGTTTAAGCGGGAGCCCAGATACGCAGTATTTT CASSLSGSPDTQYF
TRBJ2-7 TRBV7-9 NA NA TGTGCCAGCAGCCCCGTTGAAGTTAATTCCTACGAGCAGTACTTC CASSPVEVNSYEQYF
TRBJ2-3 TRBV15 NA NA TGTGCCACCAGCAGAGATCGAGGCGGGAGCACAGATACGCAGTATTTT CATSRDRGGSTDTQYF
TRBJ2-1 TRBV27 few NA TGTGCCAGCAGTCCATTAGCGAATTTAGACTACAATGAGCAGTTCTTC CASSPLANLDYNEQFF
TRBJ2-2 TRBV4-1 few TRBD2 TGCGCCAGCAGCCCATTAGGGACTAGCGACACCGGGGAGCTGTTTTTT CASSPLGTSDTGELFF
TRBJ1-1 TRBV4-1 NA NA TGCGCCAGCAGTCATCCGAACACTGAAGCTTTCTTT CASSHPNTEAFF
TRBJ2-7 TRBV20-1 NA TRBD2 TGCAGTGCTAGGGTTAAAGCGGGAGGATTCTACGAGCAGTACTTC CSARVKAGGFYEQYF
TRBJ2-2 TRBV12-3/TRBV12-4 many TRBD2 TGTGCCAGCACCCTTCCCCTAGCGGGAGCCGGGGAGCTGTTTTTT CASTLPLAGAGELFF
TRBJ2-7 TRBV12-3/TRBV12-4 few NA TGTGCCAGCAGTCCCGCCGGGTCCACCTACGAGCAGTACTTC CASSPAGSTYEQYF
TRBJ2-1 TRBV25-1 NA NA TGTGCCAGCACCAGAAGAGAGGTCGATGAGCAGTTCTTC CASTRREVDEQFF
TRBJ2-1 TRBV7-2 NA TRBD2 TGTGCCAGCAACTTAGTAGTAACGACTAGCGGGAACAATGAGCAGTTCTTC CASNLVVTTSGNNEQFF
TRBJ2-7 TRBV4-1 few NA TGCGCCAGCAGCCAAGTCCGGGACCCGTCCTACGAGCAGTACTTC CASSQVRDPSYEQYF
TRBJ2-1 TRBV6-2/TRBV6-3 NA TRBD2 TGTGCCAGCAGCTCGGGACTAGCCGTAAATGAGCAGTTCTTC CASSSGLAVNEQFF
TRBJ2-3 TRBV19 few NA TGTGCCAGTAGTATAGCTACAGCAGCCAGCACAGATACGCAGTATTTT CASSIATAASTDTQYF